A selection of T cell receptor beta chains follows, all from one sample in a study of shared clonotypes between healthy human individuals. The data were produced by immunoSEQ multiplex PCR, yet TCRdb's version contains in-frame clones alone and is incomplete. The data show some 2 million clones, approximately 94% seen once. Sequencing was done on a sample of naive CD8+ T cells sorted from blood. These receptors were obtained from a man younger than 35 in good health. CDR3s include the opening cysteine and the closing phenylalanine or tryptophan. The order of the fields is D gene, V gene, clone size, J gene, CDR3 length, CDR3 DNA, CDR3 protein. A D gene is named only where the DNA matches it firmly. Rows may omit the clone size; those that give it use once, few, many or a size class.

D: NA
V: TRBV19
size: NA
J: TRBJ1-4
length: 12
DNA: TGTGCCAGTCACAGGACCGATGAAAAACTGTTTTTT
CDR3: CASHRTDEKLFF

D: NA
V: TRBV27
size: NA
J: TRBJ1-2
length: 16
DNA: TGTGCCAGCAGTTTATCTCCCTTGGCGCTAATGTATGGCTACACCTTC
CDR3: CASSLSPLALMYGYTF

D: NA
V: TRBV29-1
size: NA
J: TRBJ2-7
length: 13
DNA: TGCAGCGTTGTAAGGTCTACGACCTACGAGCAGTACTTC
CDR3: CSVVRSTTYEQYF

D: TRBD2
V: TRBV5-4
size: NA
J: TRBJ2-1
length: 15
DNA: TGTGCCAGCAGCTTGGGACTAGCGGATTACAATGAGCAGTTCTTC
CDR3: CASSLGLADYNEQFF

D: TRBD1
V: TRBV9
size: NA
J: TRBJ1-2
length: 15
DNA: TGTGCCAGCAGCGCCGGGACAGTGGACCACTATGGCTACACCTTC
CDR3: CASSAGTVDHYGYTF

D: TRBD2
V: TRBV11-3
size: NA
J: TRBJ2-7
length: 15
DNA: TGTGCCAGCAGCCCAAGCGGGGAAGCCTCCTACGAGCAGTACTTC
CDR3: CASSPSGEASYEQYF

D: NA
V: TRBV19
size: NA
J: TRBJ2-2
length: 14
DNA: TGTGCCAGTAGTATGGGGGCGAACACCGGGGAGCTGTTTTTT
CDR3: CASSMGANTGELFF

D: NA
V: TRBV4-1
size: NA
J: TRBJ2-7
length: 14
DNA: TGCGCCAGCAGCCCAAGGACGGAGGCCTACGAGCAGTACTTC
CDR3: CASSPRTEAYEQYF

D: NA
V: TRBV10-3
size: NA
J: TRBJ2-7
length: 14
DNA: TGTGCCATCAGTGAGGCGTTAAGATCCTACGAGCAGTACTTC
CDR3: CAISEALRSYEQYF

D: TRBD1
V: TRBV5-4
size: NA
J: TRBJ2-1
length: 14
DNA: TGTGCCAGTTTCGGACAGGGGGACTACAATGAGCAGTTCTTC
CDR3: CASFGQGDYNEQFF

D: TRBD1
V: TRBV4-1
size: NA
J: TRBJ1-5
length: 16
DNA: TGCGCCAGCAGCCAAGTGGGACAGGGGGCTGATCAGCCCCAGCATTTT
CDR3: CASSQVGQGADQPQHF

D: NA
V: TRBV28
size: NA
J: TRBJ2-6
length: 15
DNA: TGTGCCAGCAGTTTGAGTATCTCTGGGGCCAACGTCCTGACTTTC
CDR3: CASSLSISGANVLTF

D: NA
V: TRBV27
size: NA
J: TRBJ1-5
length: 14
DNA: TGTGCCAGCAAAGCGGGAGGCAGCAATCAGCCCCAGCATTTT
CDR3: CASKAGGSNQPQHF

D: NA
V: TRBV11-2
size: NA
J: TRBJ2-7
length: 15
DNA: TGTGCCAGCAGCCCCCCCGGCGGAAGCTCCTACGAGCAGTACTTC
CDR3: CASSPPGGSSYEQYF

D: NA
V: TRBV29-1
size: NA
J: TRBJ2-7
length: 15
DNA: TGCAGCGTTGGAGGGGTGGGTCAGGACGTTTACGAGCAGTACTTC
CDR3: CSVGGVGQDVYEQYF

D: TRBD1
V: TRBV5-1
size: NA
J: TRBJ1-1
length: 15
DNA: TGCGCCAGCAGCTTAACAGGGGGTTTGAACACTGAAGCTTTCTTT
CDR3: CASSLTGGLNTEAFF

D: NA
V: TRBV15
size: NA
J: TRBJ2-1
length: 12
DNA: TGTGCCACCAGCAGAGATTTGAGTGAGCAGTTCTTC
CDR3: CATSRDLSEQFF

D: TRBD1
V: TRBV19
size: NA
J: TRBJ1-4
length: 15
DNA: TGTGCCAGTAGTCCCAGGACAGGGTATGCGGAAAAACTGTTTTTT
CDR3: CASSPRTGYAEKLFF

D: NA
V: TRBV7-9
size: once
J: TRBJ2-7
length: 13
DNA: TGTGCCAGCAGCTTACCCGCCTCCTACGAGCAGTACTTC
CDR3: CASSLPASYEQYF

D: NA
V: TRBV6-1
size: NA
J: TRBJ1-2
length: 14
DNA: TGTGCCAACGAGGGTTGGACGGGGGGCTATGGCTACACCTTC
CDR3: CANEGWTGGYGYTF

D: NA
V: TRBV27
size: NA
J: TRBJ1-1
length: 14
DNA: TGTGCCAGCAGTTTAGGGACCGGGAACACTGAAGCTTTCTTT
CDR3: CASSLGTGNTEAFF

D: NA
V: TRBV4-1
size: NA
J: TRBJ2-1
length: 14
DNA: TGCGCCAGCAGCCACGCGTTAGGTAGTGATGAGCAGTTCTTC
CDR3: CASSHALGSDEQFF

D: NA
V: TRBV21-1
size: NA
J: TRBJ2-7
length: 16
DNA: TGTGCCAGCAGCAAAGGTCCGAAGGACAGGGACGGCGAGCAGTACTTC
CDR3: CASSKGPKDRDGEQYF